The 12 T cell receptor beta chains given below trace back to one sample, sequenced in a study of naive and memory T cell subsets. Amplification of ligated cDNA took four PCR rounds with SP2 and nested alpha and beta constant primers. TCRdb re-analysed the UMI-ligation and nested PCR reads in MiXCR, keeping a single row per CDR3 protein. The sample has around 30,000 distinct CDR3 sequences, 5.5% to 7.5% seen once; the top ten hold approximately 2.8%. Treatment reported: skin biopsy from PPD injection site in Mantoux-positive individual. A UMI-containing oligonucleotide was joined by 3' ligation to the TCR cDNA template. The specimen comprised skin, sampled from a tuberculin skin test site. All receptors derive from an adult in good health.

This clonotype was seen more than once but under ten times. CDR3 sequence: CASSQFPGTNSGNTIYF. CDR3 coding DNA: TGTGCCAGCAGCCAGTTTCCAGGGACTAATTCTGGAAACACCATATATTTT. The chain couples TRBV3-1 to TRBJ1-3; D might be TRBD1 (5 bases). The CDR3 totals 17 residues. Germline-derived CDR1 and CDR2 are LGHDT and YNNKEL (reference sequence). V lost 3 bases and J 1 base, leaving 16 bases between the germline ends.

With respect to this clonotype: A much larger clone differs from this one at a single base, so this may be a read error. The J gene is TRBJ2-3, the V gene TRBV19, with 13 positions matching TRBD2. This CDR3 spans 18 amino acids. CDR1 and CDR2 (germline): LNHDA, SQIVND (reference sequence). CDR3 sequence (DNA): TGTGCCAGTGGTATCACTAGCGGGGGGGCCGGAAGCACAGATACGCAGTATTTT. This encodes CASGITSGGAGSTDTQYF.

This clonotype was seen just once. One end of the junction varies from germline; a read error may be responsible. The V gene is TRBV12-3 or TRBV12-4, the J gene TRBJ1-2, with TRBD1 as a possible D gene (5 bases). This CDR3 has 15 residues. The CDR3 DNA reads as TGTGCCAGCAGTTCTCGATTAGGGACTAACTATGGCTACAACTTC. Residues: CASSSRLGTNYGYNF.

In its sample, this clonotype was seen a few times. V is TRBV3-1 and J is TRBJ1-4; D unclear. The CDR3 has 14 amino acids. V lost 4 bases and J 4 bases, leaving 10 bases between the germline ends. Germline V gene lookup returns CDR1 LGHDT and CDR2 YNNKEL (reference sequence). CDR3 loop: CASSLRFSNEKLFF. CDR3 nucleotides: TGTGCCAGCAGCCTTCGGTTCAGTAATGAAAAACTGTTTTTT.

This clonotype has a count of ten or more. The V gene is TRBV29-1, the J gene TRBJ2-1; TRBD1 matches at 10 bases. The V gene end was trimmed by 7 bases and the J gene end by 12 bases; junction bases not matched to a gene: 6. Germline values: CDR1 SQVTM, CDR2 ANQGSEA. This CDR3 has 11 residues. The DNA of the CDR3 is TGCAGCGGTGACAGGGGGCTTGGGCAGTTCTTC. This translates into CSGDRGLGQFF.

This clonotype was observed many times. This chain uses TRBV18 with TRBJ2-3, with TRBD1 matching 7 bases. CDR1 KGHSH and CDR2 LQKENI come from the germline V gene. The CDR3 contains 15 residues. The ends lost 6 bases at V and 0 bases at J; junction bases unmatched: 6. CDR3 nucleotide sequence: TGTGCCAGCTCCTTGGACAGGACTAGCACAGATACGCAGTATTTT. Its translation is CASSLDRTSTDTQYF.

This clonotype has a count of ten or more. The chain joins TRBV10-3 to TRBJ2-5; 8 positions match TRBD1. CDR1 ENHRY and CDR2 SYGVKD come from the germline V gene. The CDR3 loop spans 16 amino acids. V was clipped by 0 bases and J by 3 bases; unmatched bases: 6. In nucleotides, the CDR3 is TGTGCCATCAGTGAGTCTGCGGCAGGGGGCAAAGAGACCCAGTACTTC. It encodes CAISESAAGGKETQYF.

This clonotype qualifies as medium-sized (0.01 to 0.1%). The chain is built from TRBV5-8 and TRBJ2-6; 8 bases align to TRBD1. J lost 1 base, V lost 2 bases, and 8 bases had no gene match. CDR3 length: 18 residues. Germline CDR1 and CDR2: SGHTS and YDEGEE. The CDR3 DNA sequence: TGTGCCAGCAGCTTCAGGGGGCGCAAACGGTCTGGGGCCAACGTCCTGACTTTC. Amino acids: CASSFRGRKRSGANVLTF.

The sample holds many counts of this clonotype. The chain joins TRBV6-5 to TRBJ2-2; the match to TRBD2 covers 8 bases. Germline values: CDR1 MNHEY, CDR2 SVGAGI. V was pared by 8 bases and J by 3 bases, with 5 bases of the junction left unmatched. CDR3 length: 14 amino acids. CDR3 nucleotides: TGTGCCAGCCGCCGACTAGCGTACACCGGGGAGCTGTTTTTT. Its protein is CASRRLAYTGELFF.

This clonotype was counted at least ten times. The CDR3 spells CASSRDSKETQYF. In nucleotides, the CDR3 is TGTGCCAGCAGTCGGGACAGCAAAGAGACCCAGTACTTC. V usage is TRBV7-6 and J usage is TRBJ2-5, with 7 bases matching TRBD1. The trim removed 6 bases at V and 3 bases at J, leaving 4 bases unmatched. Per the germline V gene, CDR1 is SGHVS and CDR2 is FNYEAQ. This CDR3 has 13 amino acids.

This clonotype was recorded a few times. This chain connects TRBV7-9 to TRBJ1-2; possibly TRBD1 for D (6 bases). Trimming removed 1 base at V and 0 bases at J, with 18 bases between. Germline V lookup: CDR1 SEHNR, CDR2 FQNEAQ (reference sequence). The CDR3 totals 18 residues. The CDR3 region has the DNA TGTGCCAGCAGCTTAGGAGGGCAGGGGACCCAGACTAACTATGGCTACACCTTC. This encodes CASSLGGQGTQTNYGYTF.

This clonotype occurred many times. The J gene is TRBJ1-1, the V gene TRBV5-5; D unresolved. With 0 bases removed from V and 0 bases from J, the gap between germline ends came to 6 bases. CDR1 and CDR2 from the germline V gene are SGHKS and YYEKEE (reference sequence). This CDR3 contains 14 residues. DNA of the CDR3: TGTGCCAGCAGCTTGGGCATCATGAACACTGAAGCTTTCTTT. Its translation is CASSLGIMNTEAFF.